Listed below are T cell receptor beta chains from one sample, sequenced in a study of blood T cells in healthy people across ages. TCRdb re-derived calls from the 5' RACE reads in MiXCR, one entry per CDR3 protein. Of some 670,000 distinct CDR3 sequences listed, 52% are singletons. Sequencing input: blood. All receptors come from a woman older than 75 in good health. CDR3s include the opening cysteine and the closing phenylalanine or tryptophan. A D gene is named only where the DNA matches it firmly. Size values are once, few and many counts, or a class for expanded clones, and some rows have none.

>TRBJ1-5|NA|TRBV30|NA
TGTGCCTGGAGCGCAGGCCCAAATCAGCCCCAGCATTTT
CAWSAGPNQPQHF
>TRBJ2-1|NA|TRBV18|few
TGTGCCAGCTCACCCCAGCTAGGGTGCGAGCAGTTCTTC
CASSPQLGCEQFF
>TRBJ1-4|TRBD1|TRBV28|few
TGTGCCAGCAGTTTCCGGACAGGGTTTGGTGAAAAACTGTTTTTT
CASSFRTGFGEKLFF
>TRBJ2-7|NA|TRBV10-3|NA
TGTGCCATCAGTGAGTTACAGGGGCGGGATCGCTACGAGCAGTACTTC
CAISELQGRDRYEQYF
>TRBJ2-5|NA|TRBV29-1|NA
TGCAGCGTCCCCGGCTGGGAGACCCAGTACTTC
CSVPGWETQYF
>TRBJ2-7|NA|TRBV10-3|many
TGTGCCGCCTCGACTCGTGGCGAGCAGTACTTC
CAASTRGEQYF
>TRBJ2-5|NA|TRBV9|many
TGTGCCAGCAGCCCCCGGGGGGGACAGCTTCAAGAGACCCAGTACTTC
CASSPRGGQLQETQYF
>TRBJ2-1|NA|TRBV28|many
TGTGCCAGCACCCAGATTCCGTACAATGAGCAGTTCTTC
CASTQIPYNEQFF
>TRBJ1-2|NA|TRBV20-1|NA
TGCAGTGCCCCCGGGACTTGGGGCTACACCTTC
CSAPGTWGYTF
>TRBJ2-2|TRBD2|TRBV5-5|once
TGTGCCAGCATCTTGGAGGGAGGGCCGAACACCGGGGAGCTGTTTTTT
CASILEGGPNTGELFF
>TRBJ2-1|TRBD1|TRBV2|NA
TGTGCCAGCAATGGGGGACAGGGAGACTACAATGAGCAGTTCTTC
CASNGGQGDYNEQFF
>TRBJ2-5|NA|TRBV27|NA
TGTGCCAGCAGCTCGTTAAGTCAGGGCCTCCAAGAGACCCAGTACTTC
CASSSLSQGLQETQYF
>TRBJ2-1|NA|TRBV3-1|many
TGTGCCAGCAGCCAAGAGACAGGGAGGCGCAATGAGCAGTTCTTC
CASSQETGRRNEQFF
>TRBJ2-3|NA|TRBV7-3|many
TGTGCCAGCAGCTTCCAGTTAAGCACAGATACGCAGTATTTT
CASSFQLSTDTQYF
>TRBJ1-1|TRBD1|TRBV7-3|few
TGTGTCAGCAGCTTAAGGGGAGACAGGGTCTCTGAAGCTTTCTTT
CVSSLRGDRVSEAFF
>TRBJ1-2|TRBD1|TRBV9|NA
TGTGCCAGCAGCCCCGAAGGCAGGGGGGACTATGGCTACACCTTC
CASSPEGRGDYGYTF
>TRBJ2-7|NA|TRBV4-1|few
TGCGCCAGCAGCCCTTCCGGCGGGTCCGTCTCCTACGAGCAGTACTTC
CASSPSGGSVSYEQYF
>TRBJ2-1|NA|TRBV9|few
TGTGCCAGCAGCACCACCACAGGGAATGAGCAGTTCTTC
CASSTTTGNEQFF
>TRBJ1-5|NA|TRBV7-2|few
TGTGCCAGCAGCCCCACGGGGACAAGTCAGAATCAGCCCCAGCATTTT
CASSPTGTSQNQPQHF
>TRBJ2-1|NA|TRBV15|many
TGTGCCACCAAAAGGGCGGACGCCAATGAGCAGTTCTTC
CATKRADANEQFF
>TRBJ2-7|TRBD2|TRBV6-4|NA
TGTGCCAGCAGTAAACAAGCGGGGGGAACCTACGAGCAGTACTTC
CASSKQAGGTYEQYF
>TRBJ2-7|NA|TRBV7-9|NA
TGTGCCAGCAGCTGGGGGGACACCGACGAGCAGTACTTC
CASSWGDTDEQYF
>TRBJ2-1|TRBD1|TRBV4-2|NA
TGTGCCAGCAGCCACGGACAGGGCGAATACAATGAGCAGTTCTTC
CASSHGQGEYNEQFF
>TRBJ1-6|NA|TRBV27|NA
TGTGCCAGCGGATCCAGGGAAAGCTATAATTCACCCCTCCACTTT
CASGSRESYNSPLHF
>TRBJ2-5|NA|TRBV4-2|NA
TGTGCCAGCAGCCAAGATCTGGAGTACCAAGAGACCCAGTACTTC
CASSQDLEYQETQYF
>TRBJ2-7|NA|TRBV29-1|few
TGCAGCGCCTCGGGCAGATCCAGCGAACCCTACGAGCAGTACTTC
CSASGRSSEPYEQYF
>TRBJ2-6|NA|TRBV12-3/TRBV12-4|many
TGTGCCAGCAGTTTACCCCCCGGACGGATCTCTGGGGCCAACGTCCTGACTTTC
CASSLPPGRISGANVLTF